This passage covers 10 T cell receptor beta chains from one sample sequenced in a study of blood T cell repertoires in COVID-19. Clones were read by immunoSEQ multiplex PCR, and TCRdb kept only the in-frame ones, dropping some. The sample has 200,000 or so clones, approximately 88% seen once. The source material was PBMCs or T cells enriched from blood (not recorded which). These TCRs come from a woman in her twenties or thirties who had been exposed to COVID-19.

Here the CDR3 reads CASSLVGASGRASEQFF. The CDR3 bases are TGCGCCAGCAGCTTGGTCGGGGCTAGCGGGAGGGCCAGTGAGCAGTTCTTC. The chain combines TRBV5-1 with TRBJ2-1, with 12 bases identical to TRBD2. Losses at the gene ends were 0 bases for V and 9 bases for J; bases not matched to a gene: 10. CDR1 SGHRS and CDR2 YFSETQ come from the germline V gene. The CDR3 runs 17 residues.

The CDR3 here is CASSLDSGNQETQYF. CDR3 DNA: TGTGCCAGCAGCTTAGATTCGGGAAACCAAGAGACCCAGTACTTC. The chain couples TRBV11-2 to TRBJ2-5; tentative D call: TRBD2 (5 bases). V was cut by 0 bases and J by 0 bases, with 8 bases left in between. The CDR3 runs 15 residues. Germline V gene lookup returns CDR1 SGHAT and CDR2 FQNNGV.

The genes are TRBV6-5 and TRBJ2-2; TRBD1 might be the D (6 bases). From germline, CDR1 is MNHEY and CDR2 SVGAGI. CDR3 length: 14 residues. The ends were cut back, 7 bases at V and 3 bases at J, with 12 bases in the middle. The CDR3: CASTDRRDTGELFF. The CDR3 nucleotides read TGTGCCAGCACCGACAGGAGAGACACCGGGGAGCTGTTTTTT.

The chain couples TRBV3-1 (or the pseudogene TRBV3-2) to TRBJ2-3; possible D gene TRBD1, 5 bases. V was shortened by 0 bases and J by 0 bases, with 10 bases between the two germline ends. Germline lookup yields CDR1 LGHDT and CDR2 YNNKEL (reference sequence). The CDR3 spans 16 residues. CDR3 protein: CASSQEWQGSTDTQYF. Here the CDR3 DNA reads TGTGCCAGCAGCCAAGAATGGCAGGGAAGCACAGATACGCAGTATTTT.

The chain carries TRBV10-3 and TRBJ2-7; the match to TRBD1 covers 7 bases. CDR3 length: 16 amino acids. From germline, CDR1 is ENHRY and CDR2 SYGVKD. V lost 0 bases to trimming and J lost 2 bases; unmatched junction nucleotides: 7. CDR3 sequence: CAISESKGAGTYEQYF. For the CDR3, the DNA is TGTGCCATCAGTGAGTCGAAGGGGGCCGGAACCTACGAGCAGTACTTC.

The V and J genes are TRBV6-5 and TRBJ2-5; 8 nucleotides line up with TRBD2. V trimming: 5 bases; J trimming: 2 bases; junction bases outside the gene matches: 4. The CDR3 consists of 14 residues. Germline-derived CDR1 and CDR2 are MNHEY and SVGAGI. DNA of the CDR3: TGTGCCAGCAGTAGGGGGACTAGGCAAGAGACCCAGTACTTC. Its protein is CASSRGTRQETQYF.

The gene calls are TRBV19 and TRBJ2-2, with 8 bases fitting TRBD2. Germline values: CDR1 LNHDA, CDR2 SQIVND (reference sequence). After removal of 7 bases from V and 1 base from J, the junction contained 11 bases not matched to a gene. The CDR3 has 17 amino acids. The CDR3 region has the DNA TGTGCCAGTAAGGTGGGAGGGAGCGGGAGGAACACCGGGGAGCTGTTTTTT. It yields the protein CASKVGGSGRNTGELFF.

CDR3 nucleotides: TGCGCCAGCAGCTTGTCACAAGGGGGTCTCTCCTACGAGCAGTACTTC. Translated: CASSLSQGGLSYEQYF. The chain couples TRBV5-1 to TRBJ2-7, with a possible D match to TRBD1 (6 bases). V lost 1 base and J 0 bases, leaving 14 bases between the germline ends. Germline V gene sequence: CDR1 SGHRS, CDR2 YFSETQ. This CDR3 has 16 residues.

The rearrangement joins TRBV12-5 to TRBJ1-1; D gene unclear. Germline CDR1 LGHNT, CDR2 FRNRAP. The V end lost 2 bases, the J end lost 4 bases, and 8 bases lay between the germline ends. This CDR3 has 13 amino acids. CDR3 nucleotide sequence: TGTGCTAGTGGTTTGAGGAGAGGCACTGAAGCTTTCTTT. Translation: CASGLRRGTEAFF. The variable domain in full, with the rest retrieved from reference TRBV12-5 and TRBJ1-1, is DARVTQTPRHKVTEMGQEVTMRCQPILGHNTVFWYRQTMMQGLELLAYFRNRAPLDDSGMPKDRFSAEMPDATLATLKIQPSEPRDSAVYFCASGLRRGTEAFFGQGTRLTVV.

This clone was recorded only once. The chain links TRBV5-1 to TRBJ1-1; TRBD1 might be the D (5 bases). Germline lookup yields CDR1 SGHRS and CDR2 YFSETQ. Deletions cut 7 bases from V and 6 bases from J, with 19 bases between. The CDR3 length is 14 residues. CDR3 sequence reads: CASRSGGTFSEAFF. The CDR3 coding sequence is TGCGCCAGCCGCTCCGGGGGGACGTTTTCTGAAGCTTTCTTT.